These 13 T cell receptor beta chains were all obtained from the same sample, sequenced in a study of T cell responses to AZD1222 COVID-19 vaccine. Using immunoSEQ multiplex PCR, the repertoire was profiled, and TCRdb retains in-frame clones only, with some absent. This sample has about 130,000 clones, with approximately 91% found just once. The material was peripheral blood, obtained 28 days after the second AZD1222 dose. Every receptor here comes from an adult who received the AZD1222 COVID-19 vaccine.

The chain is built from TRBV25-1 and TRBJ1-1; D is undetermined. Germline V gene lookup returns CDR1 MGHDK and CDR2 SYGVNS. The V gene lost 6 bases and the J gene lost 3 bases, with 8 bases spanning the gap. CDR3 length: 12 amino acids. The CDR3 DNA reads as TGTGCCAGCAGGTCGGACGACACTGAAGCTTTCTTT. It encodes CASRSDDTEAFF.

The chain has TRBV18 and TRBJ2-7; a weak D match, TRBD1 (7 bases). The CDR3 spans 16 residues. Between the trimmed V and J ends, which lost 1 base and 2 bases, there was a span of 15 bases. Germline V gene data show CDR1 as KGHSH and CDR2 as LQKENI. The CDR3 region has the DNA TGTGCCAGCTCACCACTTGCGGGGACAGAAGCCTACGAGCAGTACTTC. This codes for CASSPLAGTEAYEQYF.

The rearrangement uses TRBV4-2 and TRBJ2-1; 12 nucleotides agree with TRBD2. Looked up from germline, CDR1 is LGHNA and CDR2 is YNFKEQ. V gave up 4 bases and J gave up 9 bases; unmatched junction bases: 10. CDR3 length: 16 amino acids. The CDR3 coding sequence is TGTGCCAGCAGCCGATCCCTAGCGGGAGGGCCAATTGAGCAGTTCTTC. Encoded protein: CASSRSLAGGPIEQFF.

This clone qualifies as medium-sized. V is TRBV9 and J is TRBJ2-2; D is uncertain. This CDR3 has 15 residues. Deletions cut 2 bases from V and 6 bases from J, with 14 bases between. Looked up from germline, CDR1 is SGDLS and CDR2 is YYNGEE. The CDR3 DNA follows: TGTGCCAGCAGCGTTGAAGGATCCTTATCCGGGGAGCTGTTTTTT. Its protein is CASSVEGSLSGELFF.

The V call is TRBV5-1, the J call TRBJ1-1; D uncertain. The V end lost 3 bases, the J end lost 0 bases, and 12 bases lay between the germline ends. Germline CDR1 SGHRS, CDR2 YFSETQ. The CDR3 consists of 15 residues. The CDR3 sequence: CASSSTSNLNTEAFF. The CDR3 DNA reads as TGCGCCAGCAGCTCAACCAGCAATCTGAACACTGAAGCTTTCTTT.

J is TRBJ1-4 and V is TRBV5-1; tentatively, D is TRBD1 (5 bases). The CDR3 sequence is 16 residues long. Deletions cut 0 bases from V and 7 bases from J, with 16 bases between. Germline loops: CDR1 SGHRS, CDR2 YFSETQ. The CDR3 protein is CASSLAFGAYVEKLFF. CDR3 DNA sequence: TGCGCCAGCAGCTTGGCTTTTGGGGCATATGTTGAAAAACTGTTTTTT.

The chain has TRBV23-1 and TRBJ1-5, with TRBD1 matching over 9 bases. TRBV23-1 is sorted into the ORF group, with uncertain function. This CDR3 contains 18 residues. J lost 3 bases, V lost 3 bases, and 12 bases had no gene match. The CDR3 is CASSHPIFGQGLNQPQHF. For the CDR3, the DNA is TGCGCCAGCAGTCATCCGATATTCGGACAGGGGCTCAATCAGCCCCAGCATTTT.

CDR3 in amino acids: CASSGSGTGEYNEQFF. The DNA for the CDR3 is TGTGCCAGCAGCGGCTCCGGGACAGGGGAGTACAATGAGCAGTTCTTC. This chain links TRBV5-4 with TRBJ2-1; 10 bases align to TRBD1. V shed 4 bases, J shed 4 bases, and the junction held 8 bases outside the gene matches. The CDR3 consists of 16 residues. CDR1 is SGHNT, CDR2 YYREEE, per germline (reference sequence).

This clone was found a few times. The chain carries TRBV7-6 and TRBJ2-3, with D unclear. CDR1 and CDR2 (germline): SGHVS, FNYEAQ. With 3 bases removed from V and 0 bases from J, the gap between germline ends came to 10 bases. This CDR3 has 15 amino acids. The CDR3 sequence: CASSFRARSTDTQYF. The CDR3 region has the DNA TGTGCCAGCAGCTTCCGAGCGCGAAGCACAGATACGCAGTATTTT.

The chain employs TRBV5-1 and TRBJ2-5, with a possible D match to TRBD2 (5 bases). Germline V lookup: CDR1 SGHRS, CDR2 YFSETQ. Trimming stripped 4 bases from V and 2 bases from J, with 9 bases between. The CDR3 runs to 13 residues. The CDR3 spells CASSPRGQETQYF. DNA of the CDR3: TGCGCCAGCAGCCCCCGGGGACAAGAGACCCAGTACTTC.

The J gene is TRBJ1-4, the V gene TRBV14; no definite D call. Germline CDR1 reads SGHDN; CDR2 reads FVKESK. The V and J ends lost 4 bases and 2 bases respectively, with 14 bases between them. The CDR3 covers 16 residues. The CDR3 nucleotides read TGTGCCAGCAGCCCTCGGACCTCTCCGACTAATGAAAAACTGTTTTTT. Amino acid sequence: CASSPRTSPTNEKLFF.

V and J are TRBV7-8 and TRBJ1-6; TRBD1 matches at 8 bases. The germline CDR1 and CDR2 sequences are SGHVS and FQNEAQ. The V and J ends lost 3 bases and 8 bases, in that order; junction bases with no gene match: 6. This CDR3 is built from 15 residues. CDR3 residues: CASSLTGVVDSPLHF. Here the CDR3 DNA reads TGTGCCAGCAGCTTGACAGGGGTGGTGGATTCACCCCTCCACTTT.

This chain joins TRBV6-6 and TRBJ1-2; D unresolved. Germline V lookup: CDR1 MNHNY, CDR2 SVGAGI (reference sequence). V was pared by 5 bases and J by 4 bases, with 11 bases between. There are 13 residues in the CDR3. CDR3 coding DNA: TGTGCCAGCAGTGGCCCGGTTGGCTATGGCTACACCTTC. It translates to CASSGPVGYGYTF.